The entry below gives a single TCR beta chain sequence along with its context. Its cognate antigen is unknown. The data are from a study of T cell responses to AZD1222 COVID-19 vaccine. Germline CDR1 and CDR2: MNHEY and SVGAGI. The ends were cut back, 6 bases at V and 2 bases at J, with 13 bases in the middle. There are 14 residues in the CDR3. The assay was immunoSEQ multiplex PCR, and TCRdb's table has in-frame clones only and misses some. The sample consists of more than 150,000 clones, 80% to 95% of them appearing once. Some second doses came at about 4 weeks and others at about 12 weeks; these were pooled. Points from the study as a whole: Only a handful of individuals given AZD1222 were seropositive at baseline. Clonal diversity was possibly underestimated, and the donors were mostly white British, with more females. As reported, nearly half of all spike-specific TCRs target variant regions that are unmutated.

The sequencing used peripheral blood, collected 28 days after the second AZD1222 dose. This TCR was sampled from an adult who received the AZD1222 COVID-19 vaccine. The genes are TRBV6-5 and TRBJ1-1; D uncertain. The DNA for the CDR3 is TGTGCCAGCAGGCTACCGGACGGCAACACTGAAGCTTTCTTT. The encoded protein is CASRLPDGNTEAFF.